A selection of T cell receptor beta chains follows, all from one sample in a study of beta chain features in type 1 diabetes. Produced via immunoSEQ multiplex PCR; TCRdb's table is partial and in-frame only. The sample has under 350,000 clones, about 8.5% seen once. Sequences were obtained from central memory CD4+ T cells from blood. These receptors were taken from a woman aged 18-29 years in good health. Both conserved end residues are part of each CDR3. The order of the fields is J gene, clone size, D gene, V gene, CDR3 protein, CDR3 DNA. The D gene is left open where the match is weak. The listing skips clone size in some rows; elsewhere it reads once, few, many or a size class.

J gene: TRBJ2-5
clone size: -
D gene: -
V gene: TRBV11-3
CDR3 protein: CASSLGAQETQYF
CDR3 DNA: TGTGCCAGCAGTTTGGGAGCACAAGAGACCCAGTACTTC

J gene: TRBJ2-7
clone size: few
D gene: -
V gene: TRBV6-1
CDR3 protein: CASSETGHYEQYF
CDR3 DNA: TGTGCCAGCAGTGAAACAGGTCACTACGAGCAGTACTTC

J gene: TRBJ2-7
clone size: few
D gene: TRBD2
V gene: TRBV9
CDR3 protein: CASSVGLAGGSSYEQYF
CDR3 DNA: TGTGCCAGCAGCGTAGGGCTAGCGGGTGGGAGCTCCTACGAGCAGTACTTC

J gene: TRBJ2-2
clone size: many
D gene: TRBD1
V gene: TRBV2
CDR3 protein: CASSPTSAGQGTGELFF
CDR3 DNA: TGTGCCAGCAGTCCCACAAGCGCCGGACAGGGGACCGGGGAGCTGTTTTTT

J gene: TRBJ2-1
clone size: -
D gene: TRBD1
V gene: TRBV27
CDR3 protein: CASRDTRDRVNYNEQFF
CDR3 DNA: TGTGCCAGCAGAGATACTAGGGACAGGGTCAACTACAATGAGCAGTTCTTC

J gene: TRBJ1-4
clone size: -
D gene: -
V gene: TRBV28
CDR3 protein: CASSGGHRGEKLFF
CDR3 DNA: TGTGCCAGCAGTGGGGGACACAGAGGTGAAAAACTGTTTTTT

J gene: TRBJ2-2
clone size: many
D gene: TRBD1
V gene: TRBV14
CDR3 protein: CASSQAGTGAAGELFF
CDR3 DNA: TGTGCCAGCAGCCAGGCCGGGACAGGGGCGGCCGGGGAGCTGTTTTTT

J gene: TRBJ2-5
clone size: -
D gene: TRBD1
V gene: TRBV7-9
CDR3 protein: CASSTGAFAQTQYF
CDR3 DNA: TGTGCCAGCAGCACAGGGGCCTTTGCGCAGACCCAGTACTTC

J gene: TRBJ1-2
clone size: -
D gene: TRBD1
V gene: TRBV6-6
CDR3 protein: CASSYPDRDIYGYTF
CDR3 DNA: TGTGCCAGCAGTTACCCAGACAGGGACATCTATGGCTACACCTTC

J gene: TRBJ1-4
clone size: -
D gene: -
V gene: TRBV27
CDR3 protein: CASSRGGSNKEKLFF
CDR3 DNA: TGTGCCAGCAGCCGGGGGGGCAGTAATAAGGAAAAACTGTTTTTT

J gene: TRBJ1-6
clone size: few
D gene: -
V gene: TRBV4-3
CDR3 protein: CASSQDQATRKNSPLHF
CDR3 DNA: TGCGCCAGCAGCCAAGATCAGGCAACGAGAAAAAATTCACCCCTCCACTTT

J gene: TRBJ2-1
clone size: -
D gene: TRBD2
V gene: TRBV7-3
CDR3 protein: CASSSLAGPYNEQFF
CDR3 DNA: TGTGCCAGCAGCTCACTAGCGGGACCTTACAATGAGCAGTTCTTC

J gene: TRBJ2-2
clone size: -
D gene: -
V gene: TRBV7-2
CDR3 protein: CASSLFQGPGELFF
CDR3 DNA: TGTGCCAGCAGCTTATTTCAGGGCCCCGGGGAGCTGTTTTTT

J gene: TRBJ1-2
clone size: few
D gene: -
V gene: TRBV13
CDR3 protein: CASSPSRLRYGYTF
CDR3 DNA: TGTGCCAGCAGCCCATCGAGGCTGAGATATGGCTACACCTTC

J gene: TRBJ2-2
clone size: few
D gene: -
V gene: TRBV5-4
CDR3 protein: CASSLAGARRRNTGELFF
CDR3 DNA: TGTGCCAGCAGCTTGGCCGGGGCACGGAGGAGGAACACCGGGGAGCTGTTTTTT

J gene: TRBJ2-2
clone size: few
D gene: TRBD1
V gene: TRBV18
CDR3 protein: CASPPLDGQGTNTGELFF
CDR3 DNA: TGTGCCAGTCCACCACTGGACGGACAGGGGACCAACACCGGGGAGCTGTTTTTT

J gene: TRBJ2-7
clone size: -
D gene: TRBD1
V gene: TRBV12-5
CDR3 protein: CASGWVTGGRYEQYF
CDR3 DNA: TGTGCTAGTGGTTGGGTGACAGGGGGCAGGTACGAGCAGTACTTC

J gene: TRBJ2-3
clone size: -
D gene: -
V gene: TRBV4-2
CDR3 protein: CASSQEFRGGGTDTQYF
CDR3 DNA: TGTGCCAGCAGCCAAGAGTTCCGGGGCGGGGGCACAGATACGCAGTATTTT

J gene: TRBJ2-3
clone size: -
D gene: -
V gene: TRBV18
CDR3 protein: CASSPRAPPTDTQYF
CDR3 DNA: TGTGCCAGCTCACCGCGAGCCCCACCTACGGATACGCAGTATTTT

J gene: TRBJ2-4
clone size: -
D gene: -
V gene: TRBV5-6
CDR3 protein: CASKLGIAKNIQYF
CDR3 DNA: TGTGCCAGCAAGCTAGGAATTGCCAAAAACATTCAGTACTTC

J gene: TRBJ2-3
clone size: -
D gene: -
V gene: TRBV5-6
CDR3 protein: CASSSMISGWATDTQYF
CDR3 DNA: TGTGCCAGCAGCTCCATGATTAGCGGTTGGGCCACAGATACGCAGTATTTT

J gene: TRBJ2-1
clone size: -
D gene: TRBD2
V gene: TRBV30
CDR3 protein: CAWSVRRLAGGPRYEQFF
CDR3 DNA: TGTGCCTGGAGTGTACGCCGACTAGCGGGAGGGCCACGATATGAGCAGTTCTTC

J gene: TRBJ1-1
clone size: -
D gene: -
V gene: TRBV7-2
CDR3 protein: CASSFGGDTEAFF
CDR3 DNA: TGTGCCAGCAGCTTCGGGGGAGACACTGAAGCTTTCTTT

J gene: TRBJ1-1
clone size: -
D gene: -
V gene: TRBV29-1
CDR3 protein: CSVGLWTNTEAFF
CDR3 DNA: TGCAGCGTTGGGTTGTGGACGAACACTGAAGCTTTCTTT

J gene: TRBJ2-7
clone size: many
D gene: TRBD1
V gene: TRBV6-6
CDR3 protein: CASQRQGTEQYF
CDR3 DNA: TGTGCCAGCCAAAGACAGGGTACCGAGCAGTACTTC

J gene: TRBJ1-5
clone size: many
D gene: -
V gene: TRBV5-4
CDR3 protein: CASSRMNSNQPQHF
CDR3 DNA: TGTGCCAGCAGCCGTATGAATAGCAATCAGCCCCAGCATTTT

J gene: TRBJ1-5
clone size: -
D gene: -
V gene: TRBV7-6
CDR3 protein: CASSLRQYSNQPQHF
CDR3 DNA: TGTGCCAGCAGCTTGAGGCAGTATAGCAATCAGCCCCAGCATTTT

J gene: TRBJ2-5
clone size: few
D gene: -
V gene: TRBV6-5
CDR3 protein: CASSPSRRAQETQYF
CDR3 DNA: TGTGCCAGCAGTCCCTCCAGGAGGGCCCAAGAGACCCAGTACTTC

J gene: TRBJ2-1
clone size: -
D gene: -
V gene: TRBV19
CDR3 protein: CASTPHSYNEQFF
CDR3 DNA: TGTGCCAGTACGCCTCACTCCTACAATGAGCAGTTCTTC

J gene: TRBJ1-1
clone size: -
D gene: -
V gene: TRBV18
CDR3 protein: CASSPWASAGDTEAFF
CDR3 DNA: TGTGCCAGCTCACCATGGGCCTCGGCGGGCGACACTGAAGCTTTCTTT

J gene: TRBJ1-1
clone size: few
D gene: TRBD1
V gene: TRBV6-1
CDR3 protein: CAISETPGTGGYRAFF
CDR3 DNA: TGTGCCATCAGTGAGACTCCCGGGACAGGGGGCTATCGAGCTTTCTTT

J gene: TRBJ1-1
clone size: few
D gene: -
V gene: TRBV7-2
CDR3 protein: CASNVRVGTEAFF
CDR3 DNA: TGTGCCAGTAATGTGAGGGTGGGCACTGAAGCTTTCTTT

J gene: TRBJ2-3
clone size: few
D gene: -
V gene: TRBV9
CDR3 protein: CASSVGLFTDTQYF
CDR3 DNA: TGTGCCAGCAGCGTAGGGCTGTTCACAGATACGCAGTATTTT

J gene: TRBJ2-1
clone size: few
D gene: TRBD1
V gene: TRBV7-3
CDR3 protein: CASSLVGTGPYNEQFF
CDR3 DNA: TGTGCCAGCAGCTTAGTTGGGACAGGGCCCTACAATGAGCAGTTCTTC

J gene: TRBJ1-5
clone size: few
D gene: -
V gene: TRBV7-2
CDR3 protein: CASSPDRHSNQPQHF
CDR3 DNA: TGTGCCAGCAGCCCGGACAGACATAGCAATCAGCCCCAGCATTTT

J gene: TRBJ2-7
clone size: few
D gene: TRBD2
V gene: TRBV28
CDR3 protein: CASRPRTLAEGHGEQYF
CDR3 DNA: TGTGCCAGCAGACCCCGGACTCTAGCGGAGGGTCATGGCGAGCAGTACTTC

J gene: TRBJ1-3
clone size: few
D gene: -
V gene: TRBV29-1
CDR3 protein: CSVSWGSGNTIYF
CDR3 DNA: TGCAGCGTTTCCTGGGGGTCTGGAAACACCATATATTTT

J gene: TRBJ1-5
clone size: -
D gene: -
V gene: TRBV6-6
CDR3 protein: CASRVYRNQPQHF
CDR3 DNA: TGTGCCAGCAGAGTCTACAGGAATCAGCCCCAGCATTTT

J gene: TRBJ2-4
clone size: many
D gene: -
V gene: TRBV6-5
CDR3 protein: CASSLTAKNIQYF
CDR3 DNA: TGTGCCAGCAGTTTAACAGCCAAAAACATTCAGTACTTC

J gene: TRBJ2-3
clone size: few
D gene: -
V gene: TRBV19
CDR3 protein: CASSNSDPRTDTQYF
CDR3 DNA: TGTGCCAGTAGTAATAGCGACCCGCGCACAGATACGCAGTATTTT

J gene: TRBJ2-3
clone size: few
D gene: -
V gene: TRBV7-2
CDR3 protein: CASSLTPTSTDTQYF
CDR3 DNA: TGTGCCAGCAGCTTAACCCCAACTAGCACAGATACGCAGTATTTT

J gene: TRBJ2-3
clone size: few
D gene: -
V gene: TRBV27
CDR3 protein: CASSRWVTDTQYF
CDR3 DNA: TGTGCCAGCAGTCGGTGGGTGACAGATACGCAGTATTTT

J gene: TRBJ2-3
clone size: few
D gene: TRBD2
V gene: TRBV30
CDR3 protein: CAWSEKTSGGPLSTDTQYF
CDR3 DNA: TGTGCCTGGAGTGAAAAGACTAGCGGGGGGCCTCTTAGCACAGATACGCAGTATTTT

J gene: TRBJ2-2
clone size: -
D gene: TRBD1
V gene: TRBV2
CDR3 protein: CASRGGHGTGRYTGELFF
CDR3 DNA: TGTGCCAGTCGCGGAGGGCATGGGACAGGGAGATACACCGGGGAGCTGTTTTTT